The 30 T cell receptor beta chains below come from one sample, sequenced in a study of early T cells in non-severe SARS-CoV-2 infection. TCRdb re-derived calls from the 5' RACE reads in MiXCR, one entry per CDR3 protein. The table lists more than 85,000 distinct CDR3 sequences, 16% of them singletons. Sample: whole blood, taken at baseline. The receptors stem from an adult who was a healthcare worker with PCR-confirmed SARS-CoV-2 infection or an uninfected control (not recorded which).

This clonotype was seen a handful of times. V gene TRBV5-1 combines with J gene TRBJ2-5; D gene unclear. Trimming removed 0 bases at V and 2 bases at J, with 2 bases between. Germline loops: CDR1 SGHRS, CDR2 YFSETQ. The CDR3 totals 12 residues. The CDR3 is CASSLGQETQYF. In DNA, the CDR3 is TGCGCCAGCAGCTTGGGGCAAGAGACCCAGTACTTC.

The chain has TRBV2 and TRBJ1-4; D is perhaps TRBD1 (5 bases). This CDR3 spans 13 amino acids. Trimming left V 3 bases short and J 8 bases short, with 10 bases between. The germline CDR1 and CDR2 sequences are SNHLY and FYNNEI. The CDR3 loop reads CASSDLGVEKLFF. The CDR3 nucleotides are TGTGCCAGCAGTGATCTGGGGGTAGAAAAACTGTTTTTT.

The gene calls are TRBV4-1 and TRBJ2-3; tentative D call: TRBD2 (5 bases). The CDR3 consists of 15 residues. Looked up from germline, CDR1 is MGHRA and CDR2 is YSYEKL. V was pared by 1 base and J by 6 bases, with 14 bases between. Here the CDR3 DNA reads TGCGCCAGCAGCCAAGCCACGGGAAGGTCGGATACGCAGTATTTT. Its translation is CASSQATGRSDTQYF.

Turning to this clonotype: The junction differs from germline at one of its ends, possibly a read error. This chain links TRBV4-1 with TRBJ2-1; D call uncertain. Germline V lookup: CDR1 MGHRA, CDR2 YSYEKL. This CDR3 has 12 residues. CDR3 sequence (DNA): TGCGCCAGCGGCCAAGGCGTCCATGAGCAGTTCTTC. It is translated as CASGQGVHEQFF.

This clonotype came up a few times. The gene calls are TRBV20-1 and TRBJ1-6; the D is unclear. This CDR3 region has 13 residues. Trimming took 3 bases from V and 5 from J, leaving 8 bases between them. Germline CDR1 DFQATT, CDR2 SNEGSKA (reference sequence). The CDR3 DNA reads TGCAGTGCTAGCCCGCACGATAATTCACCCCTCCACTTT. This encodes CSASPHDNSPLHF.

This clonotype has at least ten counts. The chain employs TRBV6-6 and TRBJ2-3; D is unresolved. The CDR3 has 13 amino acids. Looked up from germline, CDR1 is MNHNY and CDR2 is SVGAGI (reference sequence). V was clipped by 6 bases and J by 2 bases, with 9 bases between them. In DNA, the CDR3 is TGTGCCAGCAGCCGTGTCTCCACAGATACGCAGTATTTT. It translates to CASSRVSTDTQYF.

This clonotype has more than one count but fewer than ten. The rearrangement links TRBV11-2 to TRBJ2-7; perhaps D is TRBD1 or TRBD2 (6 bases each). Germline CDR1 is SGHAT and CDR2 is FQNNGV. V was clipped by 5 bases and J by 0 bases, with 26 bases between them. The CDR3 sequence is 19 residues long. The CDR3 DNA is TGTGCCAGCAGCACTTCGGACAGTCCCTTAGGCGGGGCCTCCTACGAGCAGTACTTC. Its protein product is CASSTSDSPLGGASYEQYF.

A few counts support this clonotype. In nucleotides, the CDR3 is TGTGCCAGCAGTTTATCCGCGGGCTACGAGCAGTACTTC. Protein product: CASSLSAGYEQYF. The chain recombines TRBV27 with TRBJ2-7; possibly TRBD2 for D (5 bases). Trimming took off 0 bases at V and 3 bases at J, with 6 bases between the two ends. This CDR3 has 13 residues. In germline, CDR1 is MNHEY, CDR2 SMNVEV (reference sequence).

The genes are TRBV5-1 and TRBJ2-7, with 9 bases lining up with TRBD1. The CDR3 spans 15 residues. The V gene's germline CDR1 is SGHRS and CDR2 YFSETQ. The junction had 6 bases not matched to a gene; V was cut back by 4 bases and J by 1 base. CDR3 bases: TGCGCCAGCAGCCCAGGGGGGACAGGGTCCTACGAGCAGTACTTC. It translates to CASSPGGTGSYEQYF.

This clonotype occurred a few times. J is TRBJ2-5 and V is TRBV7-2; tentatively, D is TRBD1 (5 bases). The CDR3 runs 12 residues. CDR1 SGHTA and CDR2 FQGNSA come from the germline V gene. V gave up 3 bases and J gave up 7 bases, with 9 bases separating them. This chain's CDR3 is CASSLGLATQYF. DNA of the CDR3: TGTGCCAGCAGCTTGGGGCTGGCGACCCAGTACTTC.

This chain uses TRBV13 with TRBJ2-7; 8 bases are shared with TRBD2. CDR1 is PRHDT and CDR2 is FYEKMQ in the germline V gene (reference sequence). Trimming at V came to 5 bases and at J to 1 base, leaving 10 bases not matched to a gene. The CDR3 runs 16 residues. The CDR3 sequence: CASSPLSSGLSYEQYF. The CDR3 region has the DNA TGTGCCAGCAGCCCTTTATCTAGCGGGCTTTCCTACGAGCAGTACTTC.

This clonotype appeared a few times. The chain recombines TRBV9 with TRBJ2-1; D not certain. Trimming shortened V by 4 bases and J by 8 bases, and 16 bases separated the two germline ends. From germline, CDR1 is SGDLS and CDR2 YYNGEE. This CDR3 region has 14 residues. The CDR3 DNA sequence: TGTGCCAGCAGCCCCATTTGGATTGGGGATGAGCAGTTCTTC. This encodes CASSPIWIGDEQFF. Together with reference TRBV9 and TRBJ2-1, the CDR3 gives the full variable domain: DSGVTQTPKHLITATGQRVTLRCSPRSGDLSVYWYQQSLDQGLQFLIQYYNGEERAKGNILERFSAQQFPDLHSELNLSSLELGDSALYFCASSPIWIGDEQFFGPGTRLTVL.

The chain's CDR3 is CASRPGANKETQYF. The CDR3 DNA reads as TGCGCCAGCAGACCGGGAGCCAATAAAGAGACCCAGTACTTC. The genes are TRBV5-1 and TRBJ2-5; a weak D match, TRBD2 (6 bases). Germline V CDR1 and CDR2: SGHRS, YFSETQ. The CDR3 has 14 amino acids. V was trimmed by 5 bases and J by 3 bases, leaving 14 bases between them.

Only a few counts were recorded for this clonotype. The chain couples TRBV12-3 or TRBV12-4 to TRBJ2-1; the D gene is possibly TRBD2 (5 bases). Trimming took off 6 bases at V and 8 bases at J, with 8 bases between the two ends. The CDR3 is 11 amino acids. The chain's CDR3 is CASRRTDEQFF. Here the CDR3 DNA reads TGTGCCAGCAGACGGACTGATGAGCAGTTCTTC.

This clonotype was detected many times. The chain joins TRBV19 to TRBJ2-1; the match to TRBD2 covers 8 bases. Per germline, CDR1 LNHDA and CDR2 SQIVND (reference sequence). V trimming: 7 bases; J trimming: 7 bases; junction bases outside the gene matches: 9. This CDR3 has 14 residues. The CDR3 DNA is TGTGCCAGTACTGAGACTAGCGTTTCTAATGAGCAGTTCTTC. Its protein product is CASTETSVSNEQFF. Together with reference TRBV19 and TRBJ2-1, the CDR3 gives the full variable domain: DGGITQSPKYLFRKEGQNVTLSCEQNLNHDAMYWYRQDPGQGLRLIYYSQIVNDFQKGDIAEGYSVSREKKESFPLTVTSAQKNPTAFYLCASTETSVSNEQFFGPGTRLTVL.

This chain joins TRBV3-1 and TRBJ1-2; TRBD1 matches 8 bases. The CDR3 consists of 15 residues. The J segment lost 4 bases and the V segment lost 3 bases, leaving 7 bases of the junction unmatched. The germline V gene has CDR1 LGHDT and CDR2 YNNKEL (reference sequence). This CDR3 reads CASSQSHTGGYGYTF. CDR3 nucleotides: TGTGCCAGCAGCCAGTCTCATACAGGGGGCTATGGCTACACCTTC.

This clonotype was seen a handful of times. The V and J genes are TRBV5-6 and TRBJ2-5; TRBD1 or TRBD2 may be the D gene (6 bases each). The CDR3 loop spans 16 amino acids. Trimming pared 0 bases from V and 10 bases from J, leaving 22 bases between. Looked up from germline, CDR1 is SGHDT and CDR2 is YYEEEE. The CDR3 DNA reads as TGTGCCAGCAGCTTGGATCGCTCGGGGGCCCATCGGGGCCAGTACTTC. Its protein is CASSLDRSGAHRGQYF. Drawing the rest from reference TRBV5-6 and TRBJ2-5, the complete variable domain is DAGVTQSPTHLIKTRGQQVTLRCSPKSGHDTVSWYQQALGQGPQFIFQYYEEEERQRGNFPDRFSGHQFPNYSSELNVNALLLGDSALYLCASSLDRSGAHRGQYFGPGTRLLVL.

V usage is TRBV7-9 and J usage is TRBJ1-1; no clear D. V lost 5 bases, J lost 1 base, and 20 bases lay in between. The V gene's germline CDR1 is SEHNR and CDR2 FQNEAQ (reference sequence). CDR3 length equals 17 residues. CDR3 DNA: TGTGCCAGCAGCCCGGAACCGGGATTCAATGGGAACACTGAAGCTTTCTTT. Translating gives CASSPEPGFNGNTEAFF.

The genes are TRBV2 and TRBJ2-3, with D possibly TRBD2 on 5 matching bases. CDR1 and CDR2 (germline): SNHLY, FYNNEI. This CDR3 spans 12 amino acids. Trimming removed 2 bases at V and 5 bases at J, with 5 bases between. The CDR3 protein is CASSESGDTQYF. CDR3 DNA: TGTGCCAGCAGTGAAAGCGGAGATACGCAGTATTTT.

The genes are TRBV9 and TRBJ2-1; 9 bases agree with TRBD2. Trimming removed 0 bases from V and 7 bases from J; junction bases left unmatched: 5. The CDR3 totals 15 residues. CDR1 and CDR2 from the germline V gene are SGDLS and YYNGEE. The CDR3 region has the DNA TGTGCCAGCAGCGTAGGCAGTAGCGGGAGAAATGAGCAGTTCTTC. Its translation: CASSVGSSGRNEQFF.

The table lists this clonotype with many counts. The genes are TRBV11-1 and TRBJ1-1; 7 bases are a match to TRBD1. This CDR3 has 13 amino acids. CDR1 is SGHAT and CDR2 is FQDESV in the germline V gene (reference sequence). J was trimmed by 3 bases and V by 5 bases; bases with no gene match: 3. The CDR3 DNA reads TGTGCCAGCAGCCCCGACAGGGACACTGAAGCTTTCTTT. Translating gives CASSPDRDTEAFF.

This clonotype turned up a few times. The chain combines TRBV6-2 or TRBV6-3 with TRBJ2-1; no firm D call. The V end lost 5 bases, the J end lost 1 base, and 6 bases lay between the germline ends. This CDR3 spans 13 amino acids. Germline V CDR1 and CDR2: MNHEY, SVGEGT. CDR3 amino acids: CASSPESYNEQFF. CDR3 nucleotides: TGTGCCAGCAGTCCGGAATCCTACAATGAGCAGTTCTTC.

This sequence joins TRBV4-3 and TRBJ2-3; D is unresolved. Germline-derived CDR1 and CDR2 are LGHNA and YSLEER. Trimming stripped 0 bases from V and 4 bases from J, with 5 bases between. The CDR3 has 13 residues. The CDR3 region is CASSQDGPDTQYF. In nucleotides, the CDR3 is TGCGCCAGCAGCCAAGATGGCCCAGATACGCAGTATTTT.

This clonotype was recorded many times. One junction end disagrees with the germline gene, perhaps due to a read error. The rearrangement joins TRBV19 to TRBJ1-6, with no clear D. The germline CDR1 and CDR2 sequences are LNHDA and SQIVND (reference sequence). The CDR3 is made up of 11 amino acids. The DNA of the CDR3 is TGCAAGAATCTGGGTAATTCACCCCTCCACTTT. It translates to CKNLGNSPLHF.

This clonotype has more than one count but fewer than ten. V and J are TRBV20-1 and TRBJ1-1; D unresolved. From germline, CDR1 is DFQATT and CDR2 SNEGSKA (reference sequence). The V and J ends lost 5 bases and 5 bases respectively, with 12 bases between them. CDR3 length: 12 residues. This chain's CDR3 is CSAAPSSTEAFF. CDR3 bases: TGCAGTGCTGCCCCCTCTTCGACTGAAGCTTTCTTT.

This chain joins TRBV20-1 and TRBJ2-5; 7 nucleotides align to TRBD1. The CDR3 is made up of 13 amino acids. Germline V CDR1 and CDR2: DFQATT, SNEGSKA (reference sequence). The trim removed 3 bases at V and 9 bases at J, leaving 10 bases unmatched. As DNA, the CDR3 is TGCAGTGCTAGTGACAGGGTTGAGGGGGCCCAGTACTTC. Protein product: CSASDRVEGAQYF.

The CDR3 region is CATDSGNTIYF. The CDR3 DNA sequence: TGTGCCACCGACAGCGGAAACACCATATATTTT. V gene TRBV10-3 combines with J gene TRBJ1-3, with a tentative D call TRBD1 (5 bases). The CDR3 totals 11 residues. Germline V gene data show CDR1 as ENHRY and CDR2 as SYGVKD. The V gene lost 10 bases and the J gene lost 4 bases, with 8 bases spanning the gap.

This clonotype was found many times. The rearrangement joins TRBV20-1 to TRBJ2-1; 10 bases align to TRBD2. Germline lookup yields CDR1 DFQATT and CDR2 SNEGSKA (reference sequence). The V gene end was trimmed by 3 bases and the J gene end by 2 bases; junction bases not matched to a gene: 10. The CDR3 length is 17 residues. DNA of the CDR3: TGCAGTGCTAGTCTTGGAGCGGGAGGGACGCCCTACAATGAGCAGTTCTTC. As protein: CSASLGAGGTPYNEQFF.

V is TRBV18 and J is TRBJ2-3; TRBD1 might be the D (6 bases). Germline CDR1 reads KGHSH; CDR2 reads LQKENI. Trimming stripped 1 base from V and 1 base from J, with 15 bases between. CDR3 length: 17 residues. CDR3 residues: CASSPLTGRPGTDTQYF. DNA for the CDR3: TGTGCCAGCTCACCACTCACAGGGCGCCCAGGCACAGATACGCAGTATTTT.

This clonotype was recorded once. The chain links TRBV5-1 to TRBJ2-1; tentatively, D is TRBD2 (5 bases). The germline V and J ends were trimmed by 0 bases and 6 bases, with 7 bases remaining between them. CDR1 is SGHRS, CDR2 YFSETQ, per germline. The length of the CDR3 is 13 residues. DNA for the CDR3: TGCGCCAGCAGCTTGGCCCGGGGCAATGAGCAGTTCTTC. Translating it yields CASSLARGNEQFF.